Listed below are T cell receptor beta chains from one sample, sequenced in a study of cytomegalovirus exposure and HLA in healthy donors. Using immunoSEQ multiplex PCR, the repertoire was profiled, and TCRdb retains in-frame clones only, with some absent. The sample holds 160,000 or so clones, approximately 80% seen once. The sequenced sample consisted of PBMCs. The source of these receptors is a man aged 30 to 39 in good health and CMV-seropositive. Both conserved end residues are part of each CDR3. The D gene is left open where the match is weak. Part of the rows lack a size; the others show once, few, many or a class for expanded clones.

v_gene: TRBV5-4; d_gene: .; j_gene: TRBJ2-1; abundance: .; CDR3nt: TGTGCCAGCAGCTTTGGACACAGTAAGCAGTTCTTC; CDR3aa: CASSFGHSKQFF
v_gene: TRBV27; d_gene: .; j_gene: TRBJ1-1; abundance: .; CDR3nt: TGTGCCAGCAGTTCCATTAGTATGAACACTGAAGCTTTCTTT; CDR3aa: CASSSISMNTEAFF
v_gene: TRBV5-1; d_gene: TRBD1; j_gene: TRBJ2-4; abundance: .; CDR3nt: TGCGCCAGCAGTCAGACAGGGGGCGAGGACATTCAGTACTTC; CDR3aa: CASSQTGGEDIQYF
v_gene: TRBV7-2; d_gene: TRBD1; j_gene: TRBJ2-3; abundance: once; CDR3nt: TGTGCCAGCAGCACCCGGACAGGGCCAGATACGCAGTATTTT; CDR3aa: CASSTRTGPDTQYF
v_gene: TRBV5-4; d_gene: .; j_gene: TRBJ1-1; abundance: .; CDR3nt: TGTGCCAGCAGCTCCCTCGGGGGGCCGGAAGCTTTCTTT; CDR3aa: CASSSLGGPEAFF
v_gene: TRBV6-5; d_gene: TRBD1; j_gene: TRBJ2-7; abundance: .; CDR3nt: TGTGCCAGCAGTTACTCTCGGACAGGGTACTACGAGCAGTACTTC; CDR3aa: CASSYSRTGYYEQYF
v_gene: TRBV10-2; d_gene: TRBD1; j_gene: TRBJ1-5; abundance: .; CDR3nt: TGCGCCAGCAGCCTCGGACAGGGGGTAGGTCAGCCCCAGCATTTT; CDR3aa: CASSLGQGVGQPQHF
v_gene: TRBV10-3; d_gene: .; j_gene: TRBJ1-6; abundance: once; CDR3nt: TGTGCCATCGCTACCCGGGGGAGGAATTCACCCCTCCACTTT; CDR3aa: CAIATRGRNSPLHF
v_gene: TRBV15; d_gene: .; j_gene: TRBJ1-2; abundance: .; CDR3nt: TGTGCCACCAGCAGAGGAGACAGGAACTATGGCTACACCTTC; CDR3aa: CATSRGDRNYGYTF
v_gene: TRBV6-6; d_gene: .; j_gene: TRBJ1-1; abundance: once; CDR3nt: TGTGCCAGCACCCAGGCCCAGACCATGAACACTGAAGCTTTCTTT; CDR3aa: CASTQAQTMNTEAFF
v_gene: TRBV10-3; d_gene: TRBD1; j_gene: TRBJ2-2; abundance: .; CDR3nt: TGTGCCATCAGTGTTCCGACAGGGGGCAGCACCGGGGAGCTGTTTTTT; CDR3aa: CAISVPTGGSTGELFF
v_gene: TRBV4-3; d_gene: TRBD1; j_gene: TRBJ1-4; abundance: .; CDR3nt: TGCGCCAGCAGCCAAGATAGGACAGGGGGTAATGAAAAACTGTTTTTT; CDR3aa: CASSQDRTGGNEKLFF
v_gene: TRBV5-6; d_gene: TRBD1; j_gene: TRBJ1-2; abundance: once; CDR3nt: TGTGCCAGCAGCTCCGACAGGGGAATGGATGGCTACACCTTC; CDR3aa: CASSSDRGMDGYTF
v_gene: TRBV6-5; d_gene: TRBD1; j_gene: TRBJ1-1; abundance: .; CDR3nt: TGTGCCAGCAGTTTCTCGGACAGGGGGCTTTATTTCTTT; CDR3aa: CASSFSDRGLYFF
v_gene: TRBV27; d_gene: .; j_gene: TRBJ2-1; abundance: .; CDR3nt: TGTGCCAGCAGTGCCGGATCTACTAGGAATGAGCAGTTCTTC; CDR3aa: CASSAGSTRNEQFF
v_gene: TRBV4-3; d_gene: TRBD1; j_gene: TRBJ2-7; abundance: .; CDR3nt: TGCGCCAGCAGCCAAGCACTGGCCGGGACAGGGACCTACGAGCAGTACTTC; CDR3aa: CASSQALAGTGTYEQYF
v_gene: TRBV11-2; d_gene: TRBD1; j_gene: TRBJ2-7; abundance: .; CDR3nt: TGTGCCAGCAGCTCACGACGAACACAGGGGATGAGGGAGCAGTACTTC; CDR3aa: CASSSRRTQGMREQYF
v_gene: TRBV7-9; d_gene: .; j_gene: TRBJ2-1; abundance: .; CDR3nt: TGTGCCAGCAGCTATCACAGCGGAGTATACAATGAGCAGTTCTTC; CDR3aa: CASSYHSGVYNEQFF
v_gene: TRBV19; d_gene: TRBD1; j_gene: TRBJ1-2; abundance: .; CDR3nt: TGTGCCAGTAGTCCGGGGGACAGATACGAGGGCTACACCTTC; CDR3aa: CASSPGDRYEGYTF
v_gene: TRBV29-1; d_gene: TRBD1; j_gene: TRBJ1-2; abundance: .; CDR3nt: TGCAGCGTTGTATCAGCAACAGGGGATGTCTATGGCTACACCTTC; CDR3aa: CSVVSATGDVYGYTF
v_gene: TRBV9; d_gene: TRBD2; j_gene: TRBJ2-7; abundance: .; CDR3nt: TGTGCCAGCAGCGTAGTAGCGGGGGGGCGGGTCGAGCAGTACTTC; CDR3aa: CASSVVAGGRVEQYF
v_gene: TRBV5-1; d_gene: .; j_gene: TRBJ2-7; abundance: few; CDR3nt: TGCGCCAGCAGCGAGCGACCGAACTACGAGCAGTACTTC; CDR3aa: CASSERPNYEQYF
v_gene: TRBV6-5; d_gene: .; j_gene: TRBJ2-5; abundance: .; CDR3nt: TGTGCCAGCAGTTATTCAGGGTTGGAGACCCAGTACTTC; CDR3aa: CASSYSGLETQYF
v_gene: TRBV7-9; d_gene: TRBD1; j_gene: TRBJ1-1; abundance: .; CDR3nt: TGTGCCAGCAGCAGAGGACAGGGGGTGTCGGGGACTGAAGCTTTCTTT; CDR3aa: CASSRGQGVSGTEAFF
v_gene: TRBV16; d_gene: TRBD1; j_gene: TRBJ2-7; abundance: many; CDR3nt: TGTGCCAGCAGCCAAACAGGGGGCTACGAGCAGTACTTC; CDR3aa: CASSQTGGYEQYF
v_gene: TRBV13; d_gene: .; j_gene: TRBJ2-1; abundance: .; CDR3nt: TGTGCCAGCAGCTTAGGCTTCAGCTCCCCCCGGGATGAGCAGTTCTTC; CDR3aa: CASSLGFSSPRDEQFF
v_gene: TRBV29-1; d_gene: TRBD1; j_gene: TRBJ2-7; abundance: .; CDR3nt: TGCAGCGTGGCAAGACAGGGGATCTCCTACGAGCAGTACTTC; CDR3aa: CSVARQGISYEQYF
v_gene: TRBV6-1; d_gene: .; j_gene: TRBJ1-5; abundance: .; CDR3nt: TGTGCCAGCAGTGAAAAAAGGGGGTCCGGCAATCAGCCCCAGCATTTT; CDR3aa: CASSEKRGSGNQPQHF
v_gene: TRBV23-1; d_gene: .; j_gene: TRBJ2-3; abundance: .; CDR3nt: TGCGCCAGCAGTCAGAAGTCCGGGACTCGCACAGATACGCAGTATTTT; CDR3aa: CASSQKSGTRTDTQYF
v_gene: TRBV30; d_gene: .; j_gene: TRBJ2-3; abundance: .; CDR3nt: TGTGCCTGGAGTATAGAAGGGAGCTCCAGCACAGATACGCAGTATTTT; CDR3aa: CAWSIEGSSSTDTQYF
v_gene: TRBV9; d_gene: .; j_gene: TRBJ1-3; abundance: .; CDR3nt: TGTGCCAGCAGCGTAGTCAGTTCTGGAAACACCATATATTTT; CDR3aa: CASSVVSSGNTIYF
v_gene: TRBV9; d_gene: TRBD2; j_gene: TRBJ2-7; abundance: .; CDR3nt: TGTGCCAGCAGCGTAGGAGAGGGACTAGCGGGCTACGAGCAGTACTTC; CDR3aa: CASSVGEGLAGYEQYF
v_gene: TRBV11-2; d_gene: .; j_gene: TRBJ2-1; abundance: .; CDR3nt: TGTGCCAGCAGCTTAGGCCTAGCTGCCGGGGGCTCCTACAATGAGCAGTTCTTC; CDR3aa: CASSLGLAAGGSYNEQFF
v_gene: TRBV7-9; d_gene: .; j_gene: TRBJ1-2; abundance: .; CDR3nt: TGTGCCAGCACCAATTCCGGCGGGGGGAACTATGGCTACACCTTC; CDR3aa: CASTNSGGGNYGYTF
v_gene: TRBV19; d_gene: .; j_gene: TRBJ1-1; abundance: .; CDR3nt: TGTGCCAGTAGTAACGGGGGTTGGACTGAAGCTTTCTTT; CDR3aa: CASSNGGWTEAFF
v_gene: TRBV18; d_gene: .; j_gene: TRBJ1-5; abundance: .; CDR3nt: TGTGCCAGCTCACCAGGGAGGTATAGCAATCAGCCCCAGCATTTT; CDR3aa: CASSPGRYSNQPQHF
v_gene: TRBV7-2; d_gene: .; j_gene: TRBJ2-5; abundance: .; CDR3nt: TGTGCCAGCAGCCCCGACATGGAAGAGACCCAGTACTTC; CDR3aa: CASSPDMEETQYF
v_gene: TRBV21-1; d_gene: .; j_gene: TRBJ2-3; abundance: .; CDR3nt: TGTGCCAGCAGCAGCCACACTAGCGGGGGGGTCACAGATACGCAGTATTTT; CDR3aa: CASSSHTSGGVTDTQYF
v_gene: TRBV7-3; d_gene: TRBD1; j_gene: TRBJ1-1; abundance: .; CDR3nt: TGTGCCAGCAGCTTAAAAGGGGGCGGAAACGTCATGAACACTGAAGCTTTCTTT; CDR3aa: CASSLKGGGNVMNTEAFF